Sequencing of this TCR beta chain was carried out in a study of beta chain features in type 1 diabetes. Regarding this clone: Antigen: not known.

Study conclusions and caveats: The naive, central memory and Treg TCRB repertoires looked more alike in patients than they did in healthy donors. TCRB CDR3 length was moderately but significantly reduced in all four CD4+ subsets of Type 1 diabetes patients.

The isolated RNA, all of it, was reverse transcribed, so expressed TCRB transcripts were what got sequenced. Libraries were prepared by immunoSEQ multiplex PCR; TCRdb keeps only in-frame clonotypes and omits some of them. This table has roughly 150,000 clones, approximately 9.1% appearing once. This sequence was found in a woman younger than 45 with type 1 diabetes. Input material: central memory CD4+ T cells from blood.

As DNA, the CDR3 is TGCGCCAGCACCCTGACGGGCAGGGGAGAGACCCAGTACTTC. Amino acids: CASTLTGRGETQYF. The V and J genes are TRBV5-1 and TRBJ2-5, with a possible D match to TRBD1 (6 bases). The CDR3 is 14 residues long. V shed 6 bases and J shed 4 bases, with 16 bases lying between them. Germline values: CDR1 SGHRS, CDR2 YFSETQ.